A single sample gave rise to the 21 T cell receptor beta chains below, sequenced in a study of T cells after yellow fever vaccination. TCRdb called the 5' RACE reads again in MiXCR, with one record for every CDR3 protein. The table shows under 250,000 distinct CDR3 sequences, with under 3.5% occurring only once. Sequenced here: CD4+ T cells sorted from PBMCs, sampled 10 days after the yellow fever booster vaccination. These receptor sequences come from a man aged 18 to 35 who received the YFV17D yellow fever vaccine.

This clonotype came up many times. The chain couples TRBV7-9 to TRBJ1-1; tentatively, D is TRBD1 (6 bases). Germline V gene data show CDR1 as SEHNR and CDR2 as FQNEAQ (reference sequence). The length of the CDR3 is 14 residues. Trimming removed 4 bases from V and 0 bases from J, with 9 bases in between. The CDR3 nucleotides read TGTGCCAGCAGCTGGGACACGCTGAACACTGAAGCTTTCTTT. This codes for CASSWDTLNTEAFF. Drawing the rest from reference TRBV7-9 and TRBJ1-1, the complete variable domain is DTGVSQNPRHKITKRGQNVTFRCDPISEHNRLYWYRQTLGQGPEFLTYFQNEAQLEKSRLLSDRFSAERPKGSFSTLEIQRTEQGDSAMYLCASSWDTLNTEAFFGQGTRLTVV.

This clonotype was found many times. The rearrangement uses TRBV30 and TRBJ1-2, with D maybe TRBD1 (5 bases). CDR3 size: 11 residues. Trimming left V 1 base short and J 5 bases short, with 5 bases between. The germline V gene encodes CDR1 GTSNPN and CDR2 SVGIG (reference sequence). The CDR3 reads CAWSGGYGYTF. The CDR3 nucleotides read TGTGCCTGGAGTGGGGGGTATGGCTACACCTTC.

There are many counts of this clonotype. The V call is TRBV20-1, the J call TRBJ2-1, with TRBD2 matching over 12 bases. Per the germline V gene, CDR1 is DFQATT and CDR2 is SNEGSKA (reference sequence). CDR3 size: 15 residues. Trimming at V came to 5 bases and at J to 8 bases, leaving 10 bases not matched to a gene. The DNA for the CDR3 is TGCAGTGCTCGGACTAGCGGGGCGACTCGGGATGAGCAGTTCTTC. It encodes CSARTSGATRDEQFF.

This clonotype appeared a few times. The chain recombines TRBV6-6 with TRBJ1-6, with D perhaps TRBD1 (5 bases). The CDR3 spans 15 residues. Trimming removed 7 bases at V and 7 bases at J, with 17 bases between. Germline loops: CDR1 MNHNY, CDR2 SVGAGI (reference sequence). The CDR3 DNA sequence: TGTGCCAGCAACCCTCGGGAGTGGGGGAATTCACCCCTCCACTTT. It is translated as CASNPREWGNSPLHF.

This chain connects TRBV5-1 to TRBJ1-2, with TRBD1 matching 11 bases. Losses at the gene ends were 0 bases for V and 7 bases for J; bases not matched to a gene: 8. The germline CDR1 and CDR2 sequences are SGHRS and YFSETQ. CDR3 length equals 16 residues. The CDR3 nucleotides read TGCGCCAGCAGCTTGGCCGGGACAGGGGGATTCGGTGGCTACACCTTC. Residues: CASSLAGTGGFGGYTF.

In its sample, this clonotype was seen a few times. The chain employs TRBV10-3 and TRBJ2-2; TRBD1 matches 7 bases. CDR3 size: 15 residues. From germline, CDR1 is ENHRY and CDR2 SYGVKD. After removal of 3 bases from V and 5 bases from J, the junction contained 6 bases not matched to a gene. The CDR3 here is CAISEAGGVTGELFF. Written as DNA, the CDR3 is TGTGCCATCAGTGAAGCAGGGGGTGTGACCGGGGAGCTGTTTTTT.

This clonotype was recorded many times. This chain joins TRBV10-1 and TRBJ2-5, with 9 bases fitting TRBD1. This CDR3 has 15 amino acids. Trimming cost V 5 bases and J 3 bases; bases outside gene matches: 7. From germline, CDR1 is WNHNN and CDR2 SYGVQD (reference sequence). The chain's CDR3 is CASSFGQGREETQYF. The CDR3 DNA is TGCGCCAGCAGTTTCGGACAGGGGAGAGAAGAGACCCAGTACTTC.

This clonotype occurred many times. The J gene is TRBJ1-4, the V gene TRBV7-9; 7 bases are a match to TRBD1. This CDR3 is built from 14 residues. CDR1 and CDR2 from the germline V gene are SEHNR and FQNEAQ (reference sequence). V lost 6 bases, J lost 4 bases, and 5 bases stayed unmatched. CDR3 DNA sequence: TGTGCCAGCAGAGATAACAGGGGTAATGAAAAACTGTTTTTT. It is translated as CASRDNRGNEKLFF.

This clonotype was seen many times. The genes are TRBV7-9 and TRBJ2-3; maybe TRBD2 (5 bases). Trimming shortened V by 6 bases and J by 3 bases, and 7 bases separated the two germline ends. Germline-derived CDR1 and CDR2 are SEHNR and FQNEAQ (reference sequence). The CDR3 runs 12 residues. CDR3 sequence: CASRRVTDTQYF. DNA of the CDR3: TGTGCCAGCAGGAGGGTAACAGATACGCAGTATTTT.

This clonotype was seen ten or more times. The rearrangement links TRBV6-5 to TRBJ1-4, with 7 bases identical to TRBD1. This CDR3 comprises 16 residues. Germline V CDR1 and CDR2: MNHEY, SVGAGI. Losses at the gene ends were 6 bases for V and 5 bases for J; bases not matched to a gene: 12. The CDR3 spells CASRLTGRGGNEKLFF. CDR3 nucleotides: TGTGCCAGCAGACTGACAGGGAGGGGGGGGAATGAAAAACTGTTTTTT.

At least ten counts were recorded for this clonotype. V gene TRBV4-3 combines with J gene TRBJ1-3; no clear D gene. The V gene's germline CDR1 is LGHNA and CDR2 YSLEER. V lost 0 bases to trimming and J lost 0 bases, with 9 bases between them. The CDR3 is 16 residues long. The CDR3 DNA reads TGCGCCAGCAGCCAAGATAGGCCTGACTCTGGAAACACCATATATTTT. This translates into CASSQDRPDSGNTIYF.

This clonotype has ten or more counts. V gene TRBV5-1 combines with J gene TRBJ2-7, with 8 bases aligning to TRBD1. The germline CDR1 and CDR2 sequences are SGHRS and YFSETQ. V was pared by 3 bases and J by 5 bases, with 1 base of the junction left unmatched. The CDR3 spans 12 residues. The CDR3 sequence is CASSWTGHEQYF. The CDR3 nucleotides read TGCGCCAGCAGCTGGACAGGGCACGAGCAGTACTTC. Drawing the rest from reference TRBV5-1 and TRBJ2-7, the complete variable domain is KAGVTQTPRYLIKTRGQQVTLSCSPISGHRSVSWYQQTPGQGLQFLFEYFSETQRNKGNFPGRFSGRQFSNSRSEMNVSTLELGDSALYLCASSWTGHEQYFGPGTRLTVT.

There are a few counts of this clonotype. CDR3 sequence: CASSQVIAGGADTQYF. The DNA of the CDR3 is TGCGCCAGCAGCCAAGTCATAGCGGGGGGGGCAGATACGCAGTATTTT. V gene TRBV4-1 combines with J gene TRBJ2-3; 11 positions match TRBD2. From germline, CDR1 is MGHRA and CDR2 YSYEKL. V gave up 1 base and J gave up 4 bases; unmatched junction bases: 4. This CDR3 is built from 16 residues.

This clonotype was observed at least ten times. The gene calls are TRBV27 and TRBJ1-6; 9 bases map to TRBD1. The V segment lost 1 base and the J segment 9 bases; nucleotides outside the gene matches: 7. This CDR3 is built from 16 residues. Germline loops: CDR1 MNHEY, CDR2 SMNVEV (reference sequence). This CDR3 is CASSLFFGTGSSPLHF. CDR3 coding DNA: TGTGCCAGCAGTTTATTTTTCGGGACAGGGAGTTCACCCCTCCACTTT.

The V gene is TRBV4-3, the J gene TRBJ1-2; no clear D. Looked up from germline, CDR1 is LGHNA and CDR2 is YSLEER. Trimming stripped 3 bases from V and 0 bases from J, with 11 bases between. This CDR3 has 15 amino acids. The CDR3 sequence: CASSQDQPPNYGYTF. For the CDR3, the DNA is TGCGCCAGCAGCCAGGACCAGCCTCCTAACTATGGCTACACCTTC.

Note on this clonotype: A read error is possible here, since a much larger clone lies one base away. The V call is TRBV9, the J call TRBJ2-3, with 10 nucleotides matching TRBD2. Germline V gives CDR1 SGDLS, CDR2 YYNGEE. The CDR3 consists of 15 residues. Here the CDR3 reads CASSVASGGDRTQCF. The CDR3 nucleotides are TGTGCCAGCAGCGTAGCGAGCGGGGGGGACCGAACGCAGTGTTTT.

This clonotype was counted many times. The chain is built from TRBV5-8 and TRBJ2-1; D gene ambiguous. CDR3 length: 15 residues. Germline assignment: CDR1 SGHTS and CDR2 YDEGEE. The V and J ends lost 0 bases and 9 bases respectively, with 16 bases between them. The CDR3 nucleotides read TGTGCCAGCAGCTTGGGGATCAGAATCTCTGGTGAGCAGTTCTTC. Amino acids: CASSLGIRISGEQFF.

This chain links TRBV19 with TRBJ2-3; D possibly corresponds to TRBD2 (5 bases). V was cut by 6 bases and J by 2 bases, with 15 bases left in between. Germline assignment: CDR1 LNHDA and CDR2 SQIVND (reference sequence). There are 15 residues in the CDR3. The CDR3 nucleotides read TGTGCCAGTAGCCCCTTGAGGGATTACACAGATACGCAGTATTTT. This translates into CASSPLRDYTDTQYF.

This clonotype was counted at least ten times. V gene TRBV7-2 combines with J gene TRBJ1-3; a possible D gene is TRBD1 (6 bases). Per germline, CDR1 SGHTA and CDR2 FQGNSA. Trimming pared 5 bases from V and 0 bases from J, leaving 17 bases between. This CDR3 has 17 residues. The CDR3 DNA sequence: TGTGCCAGCAGCCCGGGACAACAAAAACTCTCTGGAAACACCATATATTTT. The encoded protein is CASSPGQQKLSGNTIYF.

This clonotype turned up a few times. The rearrangement uses TRBV6-5 and TRBJ2-1; 11 positions agree with TRBD2. CDR3 length equals 15 residues. Germline trimming cut 2 bases from V and 9 bases from J; bases unmatched to any gene: 6. CDR1 is MNHEY, CDR2 SVGAGI, per germline. The CDR3 loop reads CASSYALAGVGEQFF. The CDR3 nucleotides read TGTGCCAGCAGTTACGCACTAGCGGGGGTGGGTGAGCAGTTCTTC.

This clonotype has more than one count but fewer than ten. The chain is built from TRBV12-2 and TRBJ1-5; no check of the table's D call, TRBD1, against the DNA was made. TRBV12-2 is noted as a pseudogene. The length of the CDR3 is 15 residues. The CDR3 is CASRWTGKSNQPQHF. DNA of the CDR3: TGTGCAAGTCGCTGGACAGGGAAGAGCAATCAGCCCCAGCATTTT.